This T cell receptor (beta chain) was obtained from a study of cytomegalovirus exposure and HLA in healthy donors. Looked up from germline, CDR1 is SQVTM and CDR2 is ANQGSEA. The CDR3 is 13 amino acids. Trimming took 6 bases from V and 6 from J, leaving 15 bases between them. Use of 60 Vbeta and 13 Jbeta primers characterized the PCR. Sequenced by immunoSEQ multiplex PCR; TCRdb stores in-frame clones only, minus some. The data show about 190,000 clones, around four fifths seen once. This clone was seen a single time. V is TRBV29-1 and J is TRBJ1-5; a weak D match, TRBD1 (5 bases). This TCR derives from a woman between 45 and 65 years old in good health and CMV-seropositive. The sequenced sample was PBMCs. CDR3 in DNA: TGCAGCGTCGCGCAGGGCGAACGTCAGCCCCAGCATTTT. Residues: CSVAQGERQPQHF.